This is a list of T cell receptor beta chains from one sample in a study of blood T cell repertoires in COVID-19. The data were produced by immunoSEQ multiplex PCR, yet TCRdb's version contains in-frame clones alone and is incomplete. The table records 100,000 or so clones, about 85% of them present only once. Sample: peripheral blood. Every receptor here comes from a woman between 70 and 85 years old with active or convalescent COVID-19. Both conserved end residues are trimmed from each CDR3.

ASSLVPTPSLQY | TRBJ2-7 | TRBV11-1
ASSKGTGPYNEQF | TRBJ2-1 | TRBV21-1
ASSQSRGIEKKLF | TRBJ1-4 | TRBV23-1
ASSPDSSNYGYT | TRBJ1-2 | TRBV5-1
ASSPAGTSGGTGNIQY | TRBJ2-4 | TRBV4-2
ASRGGSSYNSPLH | TRBJ1-6 | TRBV19
ASSPPART | TRBJ1-2 | TRBV21-1
ASSYTGTSPPKKLF | TRBJ2-2 | TRBV6-5
ASSLFEGQGEGQPQH | TRBJ1-5 | TRBV28
ASSQDRPGGLGVYEQY | TRBJ2-7 | TRBV4-2
AWSKGTGATNEKLF | TRBJ1-4 | TRBV30
ASSWGQYQETQY | TRBJ2-5 | TRBV11-1
ASDPGQYNSPLH | TRBJ1-6 | TRBV6-5
ASSLRRGSYNEQF | TRBJ2-1 | TRBV28